This passage covers 7 T cell receptor beta chains from one sample sequenced in a study of T cell clusters in autoimmune cytopenias (dated by TCRdb to the late 2010s). Sequencing relied on an Illumina MiSeq. Multiplex PCR with a touch-down protocol amplified TRB rearrangements, with the TRB-A and TRB-B primer pools combined in a single tube. TCRdb reprocessed the public reads and reports one entry per CDR3 protein sequence, without DNA. The sample table records some 5,100 distinct CDR3 sequences. The ten most abundant clones make up around 7% of the sample. For each sample, TRB amplification used about 0.25 ug of peripheral blood genomic DNA, equal to about 37,000 genome equivalents. The data were also submitted as part of a second study, on T cell repertoires in aging, cancer and after chemotherapy.

Sequenced input: peripheral blood. The receptor set was obtained from a human donor in good health.

This clonotype is deemed medium-sized by its frequency. The rearrangement joins TRBV5-4 to TRBJ1-2; as DNA is missing, the TRBD1 call by TCRdb cannot be tested. Germline assignment: CDR1 SGHNT and CDR2 YYREEE (reference sequence). The CDR3 is 13 residues long. CDR3 loop: CASSPGQLEGYTF. Based on the CDR3 plus reference TRBV5-4 and TRBJ1-2, the full variable domain is ETGVTQSPTHLIKTRGQQVTLRCSSQSGHNTVSWYQQALGQGPQFIFQYYREEENGRGNFPPRFSGLQFPNYSSELNVNALELDDSALYLCASSPGQLEGYTFGSGTRLTVV.

The chain recombines TRBV5-1 with TRBJ1-1; TCRdb's D call, TRBD1, is unchecked because there is no DNA. The CDR3 is made up of 14 amino acids. CDR1 is SGHRS and CDR2 is YFSETQ in the germline V gene. The CDR3: CATSRRAEGTEAFF. The whole variable domain, remainder taken from reference TRBV5-1 and TRBJ1-1, is KAGVTQTPRYLIKTRGQQVTLSCSPISGHRSVSWYQQTPGQGLQFLFEYFSETQRNKGNFPGRFSGRQFSNSRSEMNVSTLELGDSALYLCATSRRAEGTEAFFGQGTRLTVV.

This clonotype shows up as medium-sized by frequency. The V gene is TRBV6-6, the J gene TRBJ2-1; the D call from TCRdb, TRBD1, cannot be confirmed without DNA. Per germline, CDR1 MNHNY and CDR2 SVGAGI (reference sequence). CDR3 length: 13 amino acids. CDR3: CASWPGLGYEQFF.

The chain combines TRBV7-9 with TRBJ1-1; there is no DNA to check the TCRdb D call of TRBD1. The CDR3 runs to 14 residues. Germline-derived CDR1 and CDR2 are SEHNR and FQNEAQ (reference sequence). This CDR3 reads CASSLVGGNTEAFF.

This clonotype is classed as medium-sized by frequency. The CDR3 sequence is CAGRVWANEGYTF. The chain uses TRBV6-1 and TRBJ1-2. This CDR3 has 13 amino acids. Germline V gene sequence: CDR1 MNHNS, CDR2 SASEGT.

The chain employs TRBV7-9 and TRBJ1-1; TCRdb's D call, TRBD1, is unchecked because there is no DNA. CDR3 length: 13 amino acids. From germline, CDR1 is SEHNR and CDR2 FQNEAQ (reference sequence). CDR3 loop: CASTRDRGDEAFF.

This clonotype is identified as medium-sized from frequency. V gene TRBV7-2 combines with J gene TRBJ2-2; TCRdb calls TRBD1, which cannot be checked without DNA. The CDR3 consists of 16 residues. CDR1 is SGHTA, CDR2 FQGNSA, per germline. The CDR3 protein is CASSSGAGGYTGELFF. Together with reference TRBV7-2 and TRBJ2-2, the CDR3 gives the full variable domain: GAGVSQSPSNKVTEKGKDVELRCDPISGHTALYWYRQSLGQGLEFLIYFQGNSAPDKSGLPSDRFSAERTGGSVSTLTIQRTQQEDSAVYLCASSSGAGGYTGELFFGEGSRLTVL.